This record looks at one T cell receptor (beta chain) sequence and its context. What it binds is not known. The CDR3 covers 13 residues. The germline CDR1 and CDR2 sequences are SGDLS and YYNGEE. Trimming took off 4 bases at V and 2 bases at J, with 7 bases between the two ends. The record originates from a study of T cells in localized non-small cell lung cancer. Sequenced by immunoSEQ multiplex PCR; TCRdb stores in-frame clones only, minus some. The table shows some 20,000 clones, with roughly nine tenths occurring only once. Broader study findings: Uninvolved adjacent lung showed higher T cell clonality than tumor. Higher adjacent-lung clonality was associated with shorter survival. Sequence data derive from only one tumor region, so heterogeneity remains possible. Turning up in adjacent lung were a median roughly 59 of the top 100 tumor clones.

V is TRBV9 and J is TRBJ1-3; D is unresolved. The specimen comprised peripheral blood, sampled before any cancer treatment. This receptor was taken from a woman aged 40-69 years with stage I lung adenocarcinoma. Written as DNA, the CDR3 is TGTGCCAGCAGCTCCAGTCCTGGAAACACCATATATTTT. Translated, it gives CASSSSPGNTIYF.